These T cell receptor beta chains were read from a single sample in a study of blood T cell repertoires in COVID-19. Profiled with immunoSEQ multiplex PCR; TCRdb holds only in-frame clones, not every one. The data contain more than 85,000 clones, approximately 85% of them seen just once; the ten biggest clones take up 9.5% to 15%. Sample: peripheral blood. The source is a human donor in a cohort sampled during active COVID-19. The CDR3 runs from the conserved cysteine through the conserved F or W. The order of the fields is V gene, D gene, J gene, clone size, CDR3 DNA, CDR3 protein. A D gene is named only where the DNA matches it firmly. Clone size is given for some rows only: seen once, a few or many times, or a class if the clone is expanded.

V: TRBV6-2/TRBV6-3; D: TRBD2; J: TRBJ2-5; size: NA; DNA: TGTGCCAGCAGTCGGACGGCGACTAGCGGCGAGTACTTC; CDR3: CASSRTATSGEYF
V: TRBV2; D: NA; J: TRBJ1-5; size: NA; DNA: TGTGCCAGCAGCGGACCTTACCGGGGGAATCAGCCCCAGCATTTT; CDR3: CASSGPYRGNQPQHF
V: TRBV29-1; D: NA; J: TRBJ1-3; size: few; DNA: TGCAGCGTTGGAGGCGGAAACACCATATATTTT; CDR3: CSVGGGNTIYF
V: TRBV6-5; D: TRBD2; J: TRBJ2-1; size: few; DNA: TGTGCCAGCAGACTAGCGGGAGAGGTTGAGCAGTTCTTC; CDR3: CASRLAGEVEQFF
V: TRBV9; D: TRBD2; J: TRBJ2-3; size: NA; DNA: TGTGCCAGCAGCGTAACCGGGACTAGGGATACGCAGTATTTT; CDR3: CASSVTGTRDTQYF
V: TRBV7-9; D: TRBD2; J: TRBJ2-3; size: NA; DNA: TGTGCCAGCAGCTCCCACCTAGCGGGAGGGATGGATAGCACAGATACGCAGTATTTT; CDR3: CASSSHLAGGMDSTDTQYF
V: TRBV5-4; D: NA; J: TRBJ2-5; size: once; DNA: TGTGCCAGCAGCTTGGTTCCCCGCGGGGCTCAAGAGACCCAGTACTTC; CDR3: CASSLVPRGAQETQYF
V: TRBV5-1; D: TRBD1; J: TRBJ2-7; size: NA; DNA: TGCGCCAGCAGCCCGACAGGGCCTCTTTCCTACGAGCAGTACTTC; CDR3: CASSPTGPLSYEQYF
V: TRBV6-4; D: TRBD2; J: TRBJ2-7; size: NA; DNA: TGTGCCAGCAAAATCCTTCCCGGGACTAGCGGGAATACCTACGAGCAGTACTTC; CDR3: CASKILPGTSGNTYEQYF
V: TRBV6-8; D: TRBD2; J: TRBJ2-2; size: NA; DNA: TGTGCGAGTAGCGGGTTGATCGGGGAGCTGTTTTTT; CDR3: CASSGLIGELFF
V: TRBV5-1; D: NA; J: TRBJ2-2; size: NA; DNA: TGCGCCAGCAGCTTCGCAGGGGACCCGAACACCGGGGAGCTGTTTTTT; CDR3: CASSFAGDPNTGELFF
V: TRBV6-5; D: NA; J: TRBJ2-1; size: NA; DNA: TGTGCCAGCAGTTTCCGCCCCGAGAGCTCCTACAATGAGCAGTTCTTC; CDR3: CASSFRPESSYNEQFF
V: TRBV5-1; D: NA; J: TRBJ1-2; size: NA; DNA: TGCGCCAGCAGCTTGGAGTTTGCAGGCTCTGGCTACACCTTC; CDR3: CASSLEFAGSGYTF
V: TRBV7-9; D: TRBD2; J: TRBJ2-3; size: once; DNA: TGTGCCAGCAGCTTAAGCGGGGTTACGCAGTATTTT; CDR3: CASSLSGVTQYF
V: TRBV7-6; D: TRBD1; J: TRBJ1-6; size: NA; DNA: TGTGCCAGCAGCTTAGATGACAGGGCAGATTCACCCCTCCACTTT; CDR3: CASSLDDRADSPLHF
V: TRBV5-4; D: TRBD1; J: TRBJ1-4; size: NA; DNA: TGTGCCAGCAGCCCAGGGACAGGTGTGTGGGAAAAACTGTTTTTT; CDR3: CASSPGTGVWEKLFF
V: TRBV5-1; D: TRBD2; J: TRBJ2-3; size: NA; DNA: TGCGCCAGCAGCTTGGAGGGGCGGGGGGGCACAGATACGCAGTATTTT; CDR3: CASSLEGRGGTDTQYF
V: TRBV10-3; D: TRBD2; J: TRBJ2-3; size: NA; DNA: TGTGCCACCACCCCGGGACTAGCGGGGGGGGCCACAGATACGCAGTATTTT; CDR3: CATTPGLAGGATDTQYF
V: TRBV28; D: NA; J: TRBJ1-1; size: NA; DNA: TGTGCCAGCAGTTTAATCCAGGGAGGACACACTGAAGCTTTCTTT; CDR3: CASSLIQGGHTEAFF
V: TRBV19; D: TRBD1; J: TRBJ1-5; size: NA; DNA: TGTGCCAGTAGTATAGAAAGACAGGGAGGTCAGCCCCAGCATTTT; CDR3: CASSIERQGGQPQHF
V: TRBV3-1/TRBV3-2; D: NA; J: TRBJ1-5; size: once; DNA: TGTGCCAGCAGCCATGATAGGGGATCCGATCAGCCCCAGCATTTT; CDR3: CASSHDRGSDQPQHF
V: TRBV10-3; D: NA; J: TRBJ1-3; size: few; DNA: TGTGCCATCAGTGAGGGGGACACTGGAAACACCATATATTTT; CDR3: CAISEGDTGNTIYF
V: TRBV2; D: TRBD1; J: TRBJ2-3; size: NA; DNA: TGTGCCAGCAGTTCGGGACAGGGTGCAGATACGCAGTATTTT; CDR3: CASSSGQGADTQYF
V: TRBV19; D: NA; J: TRBJ1-1; size: NA; DNA: TGTGCCAGTAGTATTGGTCAGTTTGCTGAAGCTTTCTTT; CDR3: CASSIGQFAEAFF
V: TRBV11-3; D: TRBD1; J: TRBJ2-1; size: NA; DNA: TGTGCCAGCAGTTTAGGGACAGGCTTCAATGAGCAGTTCTTC; CDR3: CASSLGTGFNEQFF
V: TRBV28; D: NA; J: TRBJ1-1; size: once; DNA: TGTGCCAGCAGTCCGCCCCAGGGAATGGGCACTGAAGCTTTCTTT; CDR3: CASSPPQGMGTEAFF
V: TRBV4-2; D: TRBD1; J: TRBJ2-4; size: NA; DNA: TGTGCCAGCAGACAGGGGGTATCCAAAAACATTCAGTACTTC; CDR3: CASRQGVSKNIQYF
V: TRBV6-2/TRBV6-3; D: NA; J: TRBJ1-2; size: NA; DNA: TGTGCCAGCAGTTACCGGGGTGTTACTAACTATGGCTACACCTTC; CDR3: CASSYRGVTNYGYTF
V: TRBV24-1; D: NA; J: TRBJ2-5; size: once; DNA: TGTGCCACCAGTGAGACCGCAGGGTACCAAGAGACCCAGTACTTC; CDR3: CATSETAGYQETQYF
V: TRBV5-6; D: NA; J: TRBJ2-2; size: NA; DNA: TGTGCCAGCAGCTTGTTTGGCAGGGAGGACACCGGGGAGCTGTTTTTT; CDR3: CASSLFGREDTGELFF
V: TRBV9; D: NA; J: TRBJ1-2; size: NA; DNA: TGTGCCAGCAGCCATATAGATAACTATGGCTACACCTTC; CDR3: CASSHIDNYGYTF
V: TRBV28; D: NA; J: TRBJ1-2; size: NA; DNA: TGTGCCAGCAGTATAACCCGCAGGGCTACGGGTGGCTACACCTTC; CDR3: CASSITRRATGGYTF
V: TRBV7-2; D: NA; J: TRBJ2-7; size: few; DNA: TGTGCCAGCAGCTTCAACCCACTCTACGAGCAGTACTTC; CDR3: CASSFNPLYEQYF
V: TRBV24-1; D: NA; J: TRBJ1-5; size: NA; DNA: TGTGCCACCAGTGATGGGGAGGGGCCCCCCGGGCACGCGCCCCCCATTTCAGGAAAGCCCCAGCATTTT; CDR3: CATSDGEGPPGHAPPISGKPQHF
V: TRBV3-1/TRBV3-2; D: NA; J: TRBJ2-1; size: NA; DNA: TGTGCCAGCAGCCAAGATCCGCGTGAGCAGTTCTTC; CDR3: CASSQDPREQFF
V: TRBV4-1; D: TRBD2; J: TRBJ2-1; size: NA; DNA: TGCGCCAGCAGCCAAGAAAGGACTAGCGGGAGTAATGAGCAGTTCTTC; CDR3: CASSQERTSGSNEQFF
V: TRBV19; D: NA; J: TRBJ2-1; size: NA; DNA: TGTGCCAGTAGTCCTGCCGGGGAGGAGGGGTTCTTC; CDR3: CASSPAGEEGFF
V: TRBV7-9; D: NA; J: TRBJ2-3; size: NA; DNA: TGTGCCAGCAGCAGAGGGACAGATACGCAGTATTTT; CDR3: CASSRGTDTQYF
V: TRBV29-1; D: NA; J: TRBJ2-4; size: NA; DNA: TGCAGCGTGGAAGCAGGGACAATGGACATTCAGTACTTC; CDR3: CSVEAGTMDIQYF
V: TRBV6-5; D: TRBD1; J: TRBJ1-5; size: NA; DNA: TGTGCCAGCAGTTCGACAGGGGTTGGTCAGCCCCAGCATTTT; CDR3: CASSSTGVGQPQHF
V: TRBV6-6; D: NA; J: TRBJ1-6; size: NA; DNA: TGTGCCAGCAGTTCACAGGGAGTTAGCTCACCCCTCCACTTT; CDR3: CASSSQGVSSPLHF
V: TRBV20-1; D: NA; J: TRBJ2-1; size: NA; DNA: TGCAGTGCTAGGTTGGGCCGGGAGCAGTTCTTC; CDR3: CSARLGREQFF
V: TRBV29-1; D: TRBD1; J: TRBJ2-7; size: NA; DNA: TGCAGCGTACTCCGGGGACAGGGATACTACGAGCAGTACTTC; CDR3: CSVLRGQGYYEQYF
V: TRBV4-2; D: NA; J: TRBJ1-4; size: NA; DNA: TGTGCCAGCAGCCAAGGAGGAGGGGAAAAACTGTTTTTT; CDR3: CASSQGGGEKLFF
V: TRBV5-1; D: NA; J: TRBJ2-7; size: few; DNA: TGCGCCAGCAGCTTGGAGTCGGACAGAGAGCAGTACTTC; CDR3: CASSLESDREQYF
V: TRBV5-3; D: NA; J: TRBJ2-7; size: NA; DNA: TGTGCCAGAAGCTTAAGCGGCGACTCCTACGAGCAGTACTTC; CDR3: CARSLSGDSYEQYF